This T cell receptor (beta chain) was captured in a study of regulatory T cells in long-lasting Graves disease. Study-wide findings and caveats: There were preferences for TRBV28, TRBJ1-2 and TRBJ2-5 in persistent disease. No thyroid tissue was studied; the work used peripheral blood only.

Time point noted: persistent/refractory GD, antithyroid drugs over 5 years with positive TRAb. The TCR library used RNA extracted from PBMCs. CDR1 and CDR2 (germline): LGHDT, YNNKEL (reference sequence). CDR3 size: 14 residues. Trimming left V 2 bases short and J 1 base short, with 6 bases between. Assembly of TCR beta libraries relied on iRepertoire HTBI primers together with Arm-PCR of CDR3 regions. TCRdb called the multiplex PCR reads again in MiXCR, with one record for every CDR3 protein. The data contain around 510,000 distinct CDR3 sequences, about a fifth of them singletons. For this clonotype: What it recognizes is unknown.

The source was peripheral blood mononuclear cells (PBMCs), collected when the disease was refractory, from a patient treated with antithyroid drugs. The receptor's source is a female donor with Graves disease. The rearrangement joins TRBV3-1 to TRBJ1-3; D is unclear. The CDR3, as DNA: TGTGCCAGCAGCCAACGACTATCTGGAAACACCATATATTTT. Its translation is CASSQRLSGNTIYF.